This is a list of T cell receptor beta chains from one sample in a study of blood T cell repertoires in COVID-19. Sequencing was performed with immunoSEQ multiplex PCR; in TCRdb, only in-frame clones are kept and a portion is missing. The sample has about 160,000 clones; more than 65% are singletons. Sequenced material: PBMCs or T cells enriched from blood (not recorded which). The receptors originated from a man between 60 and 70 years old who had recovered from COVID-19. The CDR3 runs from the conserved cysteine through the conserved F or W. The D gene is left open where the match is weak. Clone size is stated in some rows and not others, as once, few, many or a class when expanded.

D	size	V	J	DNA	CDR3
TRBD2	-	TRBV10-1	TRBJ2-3	TGCGCCAGCAGTGAGGGGCGGGGGGGTAGCAGAGATACGCAGTATTTT	CASSEGRGGSRDTQYF
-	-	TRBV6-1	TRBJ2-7	TGTGCCAGCAGTGAAAGTTTTGGGGCAGGCTGGTCGTACGAGCAGTACTTC	CASSESFGAGWSYEQYF
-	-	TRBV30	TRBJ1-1	TGTGCCTGGAGTGTAACTGGGAGGAAATGGGGTGAAGCTTTCTTT	CAWSVTGRKWGEAFF
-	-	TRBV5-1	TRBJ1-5	TGCGCCAGCAGCTTGGACGGGAGTAGCAATCAGCCCCAGCATTTT	CASSLDGSSNQPQHF
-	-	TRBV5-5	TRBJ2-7	TGTGCCAGCAGCGAAGTTGCCGACAGCTCCTACGAGCAGTACTTC	CASSEVADSSYEQYF
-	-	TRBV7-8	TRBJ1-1	TGTGCCAGCAGCTTGGGGTCGACAGATGGAGCTTTCTTT	CASSLGSTDGAFF
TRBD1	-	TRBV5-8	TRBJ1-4	TGTGCCAGCAGCCACCCCGGGACAGGGGGTAATGAAAAACTGTTTTTT	CASSHPGTGGNEKLFF
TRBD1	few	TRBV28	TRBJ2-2	TGTGCCAGCAAGGACAGGTTGAACACCGGGGAGCTGTTTTTT	CASKDRLNTGELFF
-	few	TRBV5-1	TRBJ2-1	TGCGCCAGCAGCCCCGTAGCGCTCTCCTACAATGAGCAGTTCTTC	CASSPVALSYNEQFF
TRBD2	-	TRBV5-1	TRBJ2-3	TGCGCCAGCAGCTCTCGGACTAGCGGGACAGATACGCAGTATTTT	CASSSRTSGTDTQYF
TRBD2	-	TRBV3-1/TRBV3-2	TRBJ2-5	TGTGCCAGCAGCCCGCGACTAGCGGGGGTCCGTGAGACCCAGTACTTC	CASSPRLAGVRETQYF
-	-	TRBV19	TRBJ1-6	TGTGCCAGTAGTCCTGGTGGGGCGAACTCCTATAATTCACCCCTCCACTTT	CASSPGGANSYNSPLHF
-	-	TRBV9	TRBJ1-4	TGTGCCAGCAGCGTAGAAGACTTGGGCGGGGGAAAACTGTTTTTT	CASSVEDLGGGKLFF
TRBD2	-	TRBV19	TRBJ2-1	TGTGCCAGTAGTCCCCTAGCGGACAATGAGCAGTTCTTC	CASSPLADNEQFF
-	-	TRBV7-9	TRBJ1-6	TGTGCCAGCAGAGGACAGCTCTATAATTCACCCCTCCACTTT	CASRGQLYNSPLHF
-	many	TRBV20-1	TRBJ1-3	TGCAGTGCTAGTCAGTCAGCTGGAAACACCATATATTTT	CSASQSAGNTIYF
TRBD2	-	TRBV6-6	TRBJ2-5	TGTGCCAGCAATTTTCGGACTAGCGGGGCACAAGAGACCCAGTACTTC	CASNFRTSGAQETQYF
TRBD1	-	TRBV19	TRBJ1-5	TGTGCCAGTAGTATGGGCGTCAGGGGGCGAAATCAGCCCCAGCATTTT	CASSMGVRGRNQPQHF
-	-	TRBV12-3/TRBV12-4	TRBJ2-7	TGTGCCAGCCTACAGGGCTACGAGCAGTACTTC	CASLQGYEQYF
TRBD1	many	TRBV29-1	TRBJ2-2	TGCAGCGCCGAGACAGGGCCGGCCGGGGAGCTGTTTTTT	CSAETGPAGELFF
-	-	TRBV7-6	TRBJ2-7	TGTGCCAGCAGCTTCGGGGATTCCTACGAGCAGTACTTC	CASSFGDSYEQYF
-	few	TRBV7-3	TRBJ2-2	TGTGCCAGCAGCTTAACGGGCACTAACACCGGGGAGCTGTTTTTT	CASSLTGTNTGELFF
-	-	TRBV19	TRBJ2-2	TGTGCCAGTAGTATAGGGGGACTGCTCACCGGGGAGCTGTTTTTT	CASSIGGLLTGELFF
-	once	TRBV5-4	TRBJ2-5	TGTGCCAGCAGCTCGAGGGGGGGAGAGACCCAGTACTTC	CASSSRGGETQYF
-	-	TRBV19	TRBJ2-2	TGTGCCAGTGACCTCGGGGGGCCCCAGACCGGGGAGCTGTTTTTT	CASDLGGPQTGELFF
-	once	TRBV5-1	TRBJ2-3	TGCGCCAGCAGCCCCCCCCTACCTGAGAGCACAGATACGCAGTATTTT	CASSPPLPESTDTQYF
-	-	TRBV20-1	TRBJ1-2	TGCAGTGCTAGGGACAGCGATGGCTACACCTTC	CSARDSDGYTF
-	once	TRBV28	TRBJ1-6	TGTGCCAGCAGTTTCCGGGTCGGTAATTCACCCCTCCACTTT	CASSFRVGNSPLHF
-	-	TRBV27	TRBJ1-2	TGTGCCAGCAGTCCTCGGGAGGGGGCTAACTATGGCTACACCTTC	CASSPREGANYGYTF
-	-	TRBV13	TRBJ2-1	TGTGCCAGCAGCCAAACTGCCGTTTCGGGAGCCGGTGAGCAGTTCTTC	CASSQTAVSGAGEQFF
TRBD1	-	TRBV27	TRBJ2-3	TGTGCCAGCAGTTTAAACCCCTGGACAGGGCGGGCAGATACGCAGTATTTT	CASSLNPWTGRADTQYF
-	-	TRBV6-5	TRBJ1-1	TGTGCCAGCAGTTACTCGGGGACTATGAACACTGAAGCTTTCTTT	CASSYSGTMNTEAFF
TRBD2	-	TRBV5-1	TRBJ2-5	TGCGCCAGCAGTGTCAGCGGGGGGACCCAAGAGACCCAGTACTTC	CASSVSGGTQETQYF
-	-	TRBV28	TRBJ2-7	TGTGCCAGCAGTTTTGGTCTAGCGACAAAGTACTTC	CASSFGLATKYF
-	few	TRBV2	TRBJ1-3	TGTGCCGGGAACAGGGTATCGGGAAACACCATATATTTT	CAGNRVSGNTIYF
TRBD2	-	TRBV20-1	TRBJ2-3	TGCAGTGCTAGTCGGGAGGCCCAGTGGGTGAGGGTCCAGTATTTT	CSASREAQWVRVQYF
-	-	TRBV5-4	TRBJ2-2	TGTGCCAGCAGTTTCTCCGGGGAGCTGTTTTTT	CASSFSGELFF
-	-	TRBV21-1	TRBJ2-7	TGTGCCAGCAGTCAGGGGGGTTTTGGGGAGCAGTACTTC	CASSQGGFGEQYF
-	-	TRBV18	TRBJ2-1	TGTGCCAGCTCAGGGGCGGCCGTAGTTGGGAATGAGCAGTTCTTC	CASSGAAVVGNEQFF
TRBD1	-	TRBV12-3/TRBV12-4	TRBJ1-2	TGTGCCAGCAGAGGGGGCGGCTATGGCTACACCTTC	CASRGGGYGYTF
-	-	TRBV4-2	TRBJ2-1	TGTGCCAGCAGCCGTGAATACCGGGACTCCAATGAGCAGTTCTTC	CASSREYRDSNEQFF
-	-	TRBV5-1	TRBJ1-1	TGCGCCAGCAGCTTGAGGGTAGAGGGCACTGAAGCTTTCTTT	CASSLRVEGTEAFF
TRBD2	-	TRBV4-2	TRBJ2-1	TGTGCCAGCAGCCAAGGGGGCGGGAGGCTTGAGCAGTTCTTC	CASSQGGGRLEQFF
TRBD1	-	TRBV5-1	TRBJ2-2	TGCGCCAGCAGCCCGAGACAGGGGGCCGTCGGGGAGCTGTTTTTT	CASSPRQGAVGELFF
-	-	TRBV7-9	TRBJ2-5	TGTGCCACCAGCTTGAGGACTAGCAGGGGGGAGACCCAGTACTTC	CATSLRTSRGETQYF
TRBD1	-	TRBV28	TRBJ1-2	TGTGCCAGCAGCCAGACAGGGAGGTATGGCTACACCTTC	CASSQTGRYGYTF
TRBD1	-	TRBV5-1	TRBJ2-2	TGCGCCAGCAGCTTGGTATTAGGCGCCGGTAATTTAGACAGGGCCAACACCGGGGAGCTGTTTTTT	CASSLVLGAGNLDRANTGELFF
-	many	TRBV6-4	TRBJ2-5	TGTGCCAGCAGTGCCGATCGGGACTCAGAGACCCAGTACTTC	CASSADRDSETQYF
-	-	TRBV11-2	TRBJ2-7	TGTGCCAGCAGCTTCGCACAGTCCCACGAGCAGTACTTC	CASSFAQSHEQYF
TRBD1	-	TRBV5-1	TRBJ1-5	TGCGCCAGCAGCCTCGGGACAGGTCAGCCCCAGCATTTT	CASSLGTGQPQHF
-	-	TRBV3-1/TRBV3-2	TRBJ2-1	TGTGCCAGCAGCCAAGAGTCGGCGGATGAGCAGTTCTTC	CASSQESADEQFF
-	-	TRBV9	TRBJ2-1	TGTGCCAGCAGCCCCGGGACAATGAATGAGCAGTTCTTC	CASSPGTMNEQFF